This TCR beta chain was captured in a study of blood T cell repertoires in COVID-19. The overall study: Some COVID-19 samples were acute and others convalescent; all came from the United States, Italy and Spain. PBMCs, B-cell-depleted T cells, or T cells provided the cDNA or gDNA that made up the material.

V lost 7 bases, J lost 1 base, and 9 bases lay in between. Germline V gene lookup returns CDR1 LNHDA and CDR2 SQIVND (reference sequence). This CDR3 comprises 13 residues. In the original processing: Amplification from reference gene primers served as the basis for estimated nucleated cell counts. Assay used: immunoSEQ multiplex PCR; TCRdb lists only in-frame clones, some missing. For V, J and clone size, that table is used; D and trimming come from the DNA. The sample yields 47,000 or so clones, roughly 80% seen once. This rearrangement joins TRBV19 to TRBJ2-3; D unclear. Sequencing was performed on peripheral blood. This receptor was taken from a woman aged 55-69 years with acute or convalescent COVID-19. The CDR3 DNA follows: TGTGCCAGTATAGATCTAGGCACAGATACGCAGTATTTT. It is translated as CASIDLGTDTQYF.